One and the same sample provided the 2 T cell receptor beta chains below, sequenced in a study of T-cell reconstitution after alpha-beta-depleted transplantation in children. Preparation of the TCRbeta library used unique molecular identifiers. TCRdb re-derived calls from the PCR reads in MiXCR, one entry per CDR3 protein. The table includes 200,000 to 250,000 distinct CDR3 sequences, roughly 11% detected once. Sequencing was performed on PBMCs, taken before TCRalphabeta/CD19-depleted stem cell transplant. The receptors stem from a child less than two years old with acute myeloid leukemia, due to receive a stem cell transplant.

This clonotype occurred many times. The gene calls are TRBV28 and TRBJ2-2; 9 bases are shared with TRBD1. Germline-derived CDR1 and CDR2 are MDHEN and SYDVKM. The CDR3 is made up of 18 amino acids. V lost 7 bases to trimming and J lost 0 bases; unmatched junction nucleotides: 12. This chain's CDR3 is CASKPDRGRTSNTGELFF. The CDR3 nucleotides are TGTGCCAGCAAACCGGACAGGGGTCGGACTTCGAACACCGGGGAGCTGTTTTTT. The whole variable domain, remainder taken from reference TRBV28 and TRBJ2-2, is DVKVTQSSRYLVKRTGEKVFLECVQDMDHENMFWYRQDPGLGLRLIYFSYDVKMKEKGDIPEGYSVSREKKERFSLILESASTNQTSMYLCASKPDRGRTSNTGELFFGEGSRLTVL.

This clonotype was detected ten times or more. The chain employs TRBV25-1 and TRBJ2-3; D is possibly TRBD1 (6 bases). Trimming removed 4 bases at V and 5 bases at J, with 16 bases between. The CDR3 is 15 residues long. Germline values: CDR1 MGHDK, CDR2 SYGVNS. CDR3 sequence reads: CASSVSLWGRDTQYF. Here the CDR3 DNA reads TGTGCCAGCAGTGTATCCCTGTGGGGGCGAGATACGCAGTATTTT.